These 20 T cell receptor beta chains share one sample of origin, sequenced in a study of OX40 agonist ivuxolimab in advanced cancers. The library was prepared using the immunoSEQ multiplex PCR assay. Drawn from immuneACCESS, this table holds only the in-frame rearrangements with V and J called that TCRdb kept. Clones are partly lost; checked studies trace under half to an unresolved V gene and leave the rest unexplained. This sample holds over 35,000 clones; about 85% were observed only once. About a sixth of the sample belongs to the ten largest clones. This specimen was CD4+ or CD8+ T cells sorted from blood, taken in a trial of the OX40 agonist ivuxolimab. The receptors were sampled from an adult with an advanced solid tumor such as melanoma, head and neck, liver or kidney cancer.

This chain connects TRBV7-2 to TRBJ2-1; 7 nucleotides align to TRBD1. The CDR3 is 13 residues long. Germline V gene data show CDR1 as SGHTA and CDR2 as FQGNSA. The DNA for the CDR3 is TGTGCTGGGGCACAGGGGCCTTACAATGAGCAGTTCTTC. This gives the protein CAGAQGPYNEQFF.

This chain connects TRBV9 to TRBJ2-2; possibly TRBD2 for D (5 bases). This CDR3 spans 15 amino acids. CDR1 and CDR2 from the germline V gene are SGDLS and YYNGEE. V was clipped by 0 bases and J by 6 bases, with 12 bases between them. CDR3 region: CASSVGNSGAGELFF. In nucleotides, the CDR3 is TGTGCCAGCAGCGTAGGTAACAGCGGCGCCGGGGAGCTGTTTTTT.

This clone was detected a few times. The J gene is TRBJ1-1, the V gene TRBV20-1, with 7 bases identical to TRBD1. Trimming cost V 4 bases and J 6 bases; bases outside gene matches: 2. Germline CDR1 DFQATT, CDR2 SNEGSKA (reference sequence). There are 11 residues in the CDR3. The CDR3 sequence is CSATGGPEAFF. The CDR3 DNA sequence: TGCAGTGCTACAGGGGGGCCTGAAGCTTTCTTT.

The gene calls are TRBV7-3 and TRBJ1-3; 7 bases fit TRBD1. V was clipped by 3 bases and J by 1 base; unmatched bases: 0. Germline assignment: CDR1 SGHTA and CDR2 FQGTGA. The CDR3 is made up of 14 amino acids. The CDR3 loop reads CASSLGQSGNTIYF. The CDR3 DNA follows: TGTGCCAGCAGCTTGGGACAGTCTGGAAACACCATATATTTT.

The V call is TRBV28, the J call TRBJ2-5; 9 bases agree with TRBD2. The tail of the sequence fits TRBJ2-7 better, so the J call may be wrong. The CDR3 loop spans 15 amino acids. CDR1 MDHEN and CDR2 SYDVKM come from the germline V gene. In DNA form, the CDR3 reads TGTGCCAGCAGTTTAGTTGCGGGAGGGGTCTACGAGCAGTACTTC. Amino acids: CASSLVAGGVYEQYF.

This chain uses TRBV11-3 with TRBJ2-1; TRBD2 matches 11 bases. V lost 3 bases and J lost 4; bases outside the gene matches: 2. The germline V gene encodes CDR1 SGHNT and CDR2 YENEEA. This CDR3 is built from 15 residues. The CDR3 reads CASSFLAGGYNEQFF. In DNA form, the CDR3 reads TGTGCCAGCAGCTTCCTAGCGGGAGGTTACAATGAGCAGTTCTTC.

This clone was seen only once. The chain uses TRBV5-4 and TRBJ1-4; a weak D match, TRBD1 (6 bases). V lost 9 bases, J lost 8 bases, and 14 bases lay in between. Germline V gene sequence: CDR1 SGHNT, CDR2 YYREEE (reference sequence). The CDR3 consists of 12 residues. CDR3 DNA sequence: TGTGCCACCTCCCAAAGGGGGGAAAAACTGTTTTTT. Its protein product is CATSQRGEKLFF.

The rearrangement uses TRBV5-1 and TRBJ1-1; perhaps TRBD1 as D (6 bases). The CDR3 has 15 residues. In germline, CDR1 is SGHRS, CDR2 YFSETQ. Trimming removed 5 bases at V and 6 bases at J, with 20 bases between. For the CDR3, the DNA is TGCGCCAGCAGAGAGGTAGGGGGTGGCTGGGCTGAAGCTTTCTTT. It yields the protein CASREVGGGWAEAFF.

CDR3 nucleotides: TGTGCCAGCAGCTTCCGGCGGGCCAGGGGCTCTGGGGCCAACGTCCTGACTTTC. Its protein product is CASSFRRARGSGANVLTF. This rearrangement joins TRBV5-5 to TRBJ2-6; D might be TRBD1 (6 bases). CDR1 and CDR2 (germline): SGHKS, YYEKEE (reference sequence). V was trimmed by 2 bases and J by 0 bases, leaving 15 bases between them. The CDR3 runs to 18 residues.

The rearrangement links TRBV7-9 to TRBJ1-5, with 9 bases fitting TRBD1. The CDR3 runs to 15 residues. Germline lookup yields CDR1 SEHNR and CDR2 FQNEAQ (reference sequence). Trimming cost V 4 bases and J 7 bases; bases outside gene matches: 8. The CDR3 region has the DNA TGTGCCAGCAGCTCCGGGACAGGGATCCAGCAGCCCCAGCATTTT. Its translation is CASSSGTGIQQPQHF.

The chain is built from TRBV6-6 and TRBJ2-5; tentatively, D is TRBD2 (6 bases). Germline assignment: CDR1 MNHNY and CDR2 SVGAGI (reference sequence). The V gene lost 5 bases and the J gene lost 0 bases, with 10 bases spanning the gap. This CDR3 is 14 amino acids long. CDR3 amino acids: CASSRRGNQETQYF. CDR3 coding DNA: TGTGCCAGCAGTCGGCGGGGTAACCAAGAGACCCAGTACTTC.

The chain links TRBV18 to TRBJ2-7; TRBD1 or TRBD2 may be the D gene (5 bases each). The CDR3 consists of 18 residues. Trimming cost V 3 bases and J 6 bases, with 27 bases left between them. The germline V gene encodes CDR1 KGHSH and CDR2 LQKENI. The CDR3 nucleotides are TGTGCCAGCTCACCCATCACGGAACCGGGACGAGCAAGATTCGAGCAGTACTTC. Translation gives CASSPITEPGRARFEQYF.

V gene TRBV27 combines with J gene TRBJ2-2; TRBD2 agrees at 14 bases. V shed 6 bases and J 4 bases; nucleotides not matched to a gene: 1. Germline V gene data show CDR1 as MNHEY and CDR2 as SMNVEV (reference sequence). CDR3 length: 15 amino acids. The CDR3 loop reads CASRGTSGSTGELFF. CDR3 sequence (DNA): TGTGCCAGCAGGGGGACTAGCGGGAGCACCGGGGAGCTGTTTTTT.

Ten or more counts support this clone. The V gene is TRBV19, the J gene TRBJ2-7; D uncertain. Germline CDR1 and CDR2: LNHDA and SQIVND (reference sequence). The CDR3 consists of 13 residues. The germline V and J ends were trimmed by 1 base and 5 bases, with 9 bases remaining between them. CDR3 DNA sequence: TGTGCCAGTAGTATAGGGGGAAGTAACGAGCAGTACTTC. Translated, it gives CASSIGGSNEQYF.

V is TRBV27 and J is TRBJ2-4; tentatively, D is TRBD2 (6 bases). V was cut by 8 bases and J by 16 bases, with 24 bases left in between. The germline V gene has CDR1 MNHEY and CDR2 SMNVEV (reference sequence). The CDR3 consists of 13 residues. The CDR3 region has the DNA TGTGCCAGCGGACGGAGCGGGTCGTCCGATATCTACTTC. Translated, it gives CASGRSGSSDIYF.

This chain connects TRBV9 to TRBJ2-2; weak D call: TRBD2 (5 bases). CDR3 length equals 13 residues. V lost 7 bases, J lost 1 base, and 8 bases lay in between. The germline CDR1 and CDR2 sequences are SGDLS and YYNGEE. As DNA, the CDR3 is TGTGCCAGCTCGGACTGGAACACCGGGGAGCTGTTTTTT. This sequence encodes CASSDWNTGELFF.

The chain employs TRBV9 and TRBJ2-1, with 10 bases that match TRBD2. This CDR3 spans 15 amino acids. With V trimmed by 0 bases and J by 10 bases, 7 bases remained unmatched. Germline CDR1 reads SGDLS; CDR2 reads YYNGEE. The CDR3 nucleotides are TGTGCCAGCAGCGTAGAGGCTAGCGGGGGTAGGGAGCAGTTCTTC. Translating it yields CASSVEASGGREQFF.

V usage is TRBV11-2 and J usage is TRBJ2-5; no definite D call. The V gene's germline CDR1 is SGHAT and CDR2 FQNNGV. Trimming left V 0 bases short and J 4 bases short, with 18 bases between. The CDR3 runs 17 residues. The CDR3 bases are TGTGCCAGCAGCTTAGATGAGGCAAGCAGGTGGGGAGAGACCCAGTACTTC. Its protein is CASSLDEASRWGETQYF.

This chain connects TRBV28 to TRBJ2-1; 9 bases align to TRBD1. With V trimmed by 4 bases and J by 6 bases, 7 bases remained unmatched. Germline V lookup: CDR1 MDHEN, CDR2 SYDVKM. The CDR3 contains 15 residues. CDR3 nucleotide sequence: TGTGCCAGCAGTTCGGACAGGGGAAGGGTCAATGAGCAGTTCTTC. It codes for CASSSDRGRVNEQFF.

The chain recombines TRBV7-3 with TRBJ2-7, with a possible D match to TRBD1 (5 bases). The CDR3 runs 15 residues. Germline CDR1 and CDR2: SGHTA and FQGTGA. The V and J ends lost 1 base and 5 bases respectively, with 15 bases between them. The CDR3 DNA reads as TGTGCCAGCAGCTTAATCCCCAGGGCTGCGGACGAGCAGTACTTC. It is translated as CASSLIPRAADEQYF.